A few counts support the clone carrying this T cell receptor beta chain. Its specificity is unknown. The sample originates from a study of blood T cells in healthy people across ages. Points from the study as a whole: It was the long-lived donors that had more naive CD4+ cells and higher diversity than aged donors. As naive T cell percentage varied, TCR beta diversity correlated strongly with it.

A J-beta primer mix and a sample-barcoded 5' primer were used in a second PCR of about 7 to 12 cycles. Each CDR3 protein is one row after TCRdb ran MiXCR on the 5' RACE reads. This table holds roughly 800,000 distinct CDR3 sequences, approximately 55% found once. Looked up from germline, CDR1 is SGHRS and CDR2 is YFSETQ. The CDR3 has 15 residues. This receptor was identified in a man older than 75 in good health. The specimen sequenced was blood. The genes are TRBV5-1 and TRBJ2-7, with 9 bases identical to TRBD1. The end of the DNA fits TRBJ2-1 better, so the J call may be wrong. The CDR3 protein is CASSPDRDRVNEQFF. DNA for the CDR3: TGCGCCAGCAGTCCAGACCGGGACAGGGTGAATGAGCAGTTCTTC.